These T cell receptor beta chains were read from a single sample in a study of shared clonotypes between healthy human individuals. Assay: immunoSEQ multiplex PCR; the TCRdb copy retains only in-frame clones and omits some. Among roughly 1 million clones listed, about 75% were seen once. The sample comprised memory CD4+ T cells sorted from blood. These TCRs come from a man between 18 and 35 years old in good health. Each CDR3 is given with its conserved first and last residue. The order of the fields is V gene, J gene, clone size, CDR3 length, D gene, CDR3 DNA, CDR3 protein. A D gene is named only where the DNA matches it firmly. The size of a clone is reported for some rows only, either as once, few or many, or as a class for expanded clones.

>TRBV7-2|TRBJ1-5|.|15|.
TGTGCCAGCAGCTTAAAAAGGGGTAGCAATCAGCCCCAGCATTTT
CASSLKRGSNQPQHF
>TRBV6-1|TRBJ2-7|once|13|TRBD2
TGTGCCAGCAGAGGCGGGGGTCGCTACGAGCAGTACTTC
CASRGGGRYEQYF
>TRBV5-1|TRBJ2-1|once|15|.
TGCGCCAGCAGCTTGGCCCAGGCCTCCTACAATGAGCAGTTCTTC
CASSLAQASYNEQFF
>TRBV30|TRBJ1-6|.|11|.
TGTGCCTGGAGTGTTAATTCACCCCTCCACTTT
CAWSVNSPLHF
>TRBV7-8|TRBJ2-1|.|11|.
TGTGCCAGCAGCCTTCACGATGAGCAGTTCTTC
CASSLHDEQFF
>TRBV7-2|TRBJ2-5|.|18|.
TGTGCCAGCAGCTTAAATTCCCCCTCGGCCGCGGGGACCGGGACCCAGTACTTC
CASSLNSPSAAGTGTQYF
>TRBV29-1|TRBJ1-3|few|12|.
TGCAGTATTCAGGGCTCTGGAAACACCATATATTTT
CSIQGSGNTIYF
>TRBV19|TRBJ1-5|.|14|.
TGTGCCAGTAGTTTCGGGTCAGGAAATCAGCCCCAGCATTTT
CASSFGSGNQPQHF
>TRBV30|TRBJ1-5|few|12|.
TGTGCCTGGAGTACTGACTATCAGCCCCAGCATTTT
CAWSTDYQPQHF
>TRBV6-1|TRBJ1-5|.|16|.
TGTGCCAGCAGTGAAAGGGGGGGATTAAGCAATCAGCCCCAGCATTTT
CASSERGGLSNQPQHF
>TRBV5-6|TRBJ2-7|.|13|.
TGTGCCAGCAGCTCCACAGGAACCTACGAGCAGTACTTC
CASSSTGTYEQYF
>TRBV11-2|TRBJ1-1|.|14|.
TGTGCCAGCAGCTTTCAGGGATCCCGAACTGAAGCTTTCTTT
CASSFQGSRTEAFF
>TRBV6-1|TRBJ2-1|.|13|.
TGTGCCAGCAGCGATCACTGGTACAATGAGCAGTTCTTC
CASSDHWYNEQFF
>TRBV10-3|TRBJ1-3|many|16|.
TGTGCCATCAGTGAATTGGGACAAAGCTCTGGAAACACCATATATTTT
CAISELGQSSGNTIYF
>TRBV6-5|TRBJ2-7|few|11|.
TGTGCCAGCGGTCTAGCCTCCGAGCAGTACTTC
CASGLASEQYF
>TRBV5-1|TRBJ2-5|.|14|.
TGCGCCAGCAGCTTGGGTTCCGGAAAGGAGACCCAGTACTTC
CASSLGSGKETQYF
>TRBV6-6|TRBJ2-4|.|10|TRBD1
TGTGCCAGCCTTGGGACAGGCGTGTACTTC
CASLGTGVYF
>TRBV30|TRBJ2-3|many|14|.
TGTGCCTGGAGCAGCGGCTCTAGCACAGATACGCAGTATTTT
CAWSSGSSTDTQYF
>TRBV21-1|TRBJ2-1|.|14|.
TGTGCCAGCCCCACTAGCGGGGGATTGAATGAGCAGTTCTTC
CASPTSGGLNEQFF
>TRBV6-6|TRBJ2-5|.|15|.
TGTGCCAGCAGTTACTCCAGGGGCTCGGGGGAGACCCAGTACTTC
CASSYSRGSGETQYF
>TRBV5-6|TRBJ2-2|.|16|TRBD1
TGTGCCAGCAGGGTCCACGGACAGGGGGACCCCGGGGAGCTGTTTTTT
CASRVHGQGDPGELFF
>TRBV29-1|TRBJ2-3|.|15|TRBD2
TGCAGCGTTGAAGGGGCTAGCGGGGCGACAGATACGCAGTATTTT
CSVEGASGATDTQYF
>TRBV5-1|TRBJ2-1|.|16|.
TGCGCCAGCAGCTTGGGGCGAGCTAGCTCCTACAATGAGCAGTTCTTC
CASSLGRASSYNEQFF
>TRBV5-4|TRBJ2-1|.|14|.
TGTGCCAGCAGCCCCGGGCAGGGGTTAGGCGAGCAGTTCTTC
CASSPGQGLGEQFF
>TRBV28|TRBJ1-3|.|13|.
TGTGCCAGCAGTTTGGGGTACGGAAACACCATATATTTT
CASSLGYGNTIYF
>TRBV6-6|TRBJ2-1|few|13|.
TGTGCCAGCAGGCCGCGGGGAGACGATGAGCAGTTCTTC
CASRPRGDDEQFF
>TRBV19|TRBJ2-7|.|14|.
TGTGCCAGTAGTTTCAGGGGTAGGTCCTACGAGCAGTACTTC
CASSFRGRSYEQYF
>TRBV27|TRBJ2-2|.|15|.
TGTGCCAGCAGTCCGCGGGGGCGAGGCACCGGGGAGCTGTTTTTT
CASSPRGRGTGELFF
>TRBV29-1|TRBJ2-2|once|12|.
TGCAGCGTTGGAGTAAACACCGGGGAGCTGTTTTTT
CSVGVNTGELFF
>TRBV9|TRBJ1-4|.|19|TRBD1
TGTGCCAGCAGCCCTCGACAGGGGTCGGAAAAAGCAACTAATGAAAAACTGTTTTTT
CASSPRQGSEKATNEKLFF
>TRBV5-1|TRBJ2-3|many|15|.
TGCGCCAGCAGCTTGGACTACTCAGGAACAGATACGCAGTATTTT
CASSLDYSGTDTQYF
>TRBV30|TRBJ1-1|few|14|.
TGTGCCTGGAGTGTACGCGGTATGAACACTGAAGCTTTCTTT
CAWSVRGMNTEAFF
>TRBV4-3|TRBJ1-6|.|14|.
TGCGCCAGCAGCCAAGAACGGGGGATCGGCCCCCTCCACTTT
CASSQERGIGPLHF
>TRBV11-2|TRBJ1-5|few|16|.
TGTGCCAGCAGCTTAGAGATGGCAGGGGTCAATCAGCCCCAGCATTTT
CASSLEMAGVNQPQHF
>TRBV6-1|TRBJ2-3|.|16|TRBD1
TGTGCCAGCAGTGAATTGGGACAGGGGGGGACAGATACGCAGTATTTT
CASSELGQGGTDTQYF
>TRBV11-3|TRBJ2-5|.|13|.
TGTGCCAGCAGCATAAATGACCGGGGGACCCAGTACTTC
CASSINDRGTQYF
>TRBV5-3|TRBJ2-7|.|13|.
TGTGCCAGAAGCTTGGCCCAGCCCTACGAGCAGTACTTC
CARSLAQPYEQYF
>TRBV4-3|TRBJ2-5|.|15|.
TGCGCCAGCAGCCAAGATAGAGTTCCGGGTGGGACCCAGTACTTC
CASSQDRVPGGTQYF
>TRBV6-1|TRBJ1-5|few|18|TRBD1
TGTGCCAGCAGTGAGGGGTTTAGGCTGGGACAGTCAAATCAGCCCCAGCATTTT
CASSEGFRLGQSNQPQHF
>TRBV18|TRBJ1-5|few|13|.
TGTGCCAGCTCACCATTACCGGCGCAGCCCCAGCATTTT
CASSPLPAQPQHF
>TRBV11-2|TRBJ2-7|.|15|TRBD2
TGTGCCAGCAGCTTAACTAGCGGGAGCTCCTACGAGCAGTACTTC
CASSLTSGSSYEQYF
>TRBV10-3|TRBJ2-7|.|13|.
TGTGCCATCAGACCAATGGGGGTCGACGAGCAGTACTTC
CAIRPMGVDEQYF
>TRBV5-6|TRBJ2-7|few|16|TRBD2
TGTGCCAGCAGCCCACTAGCGGGGGGGAACCAATACGAGCAGTACTTC
CASSPLAGGNQYEQYF
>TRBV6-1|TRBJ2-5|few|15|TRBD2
TGTGCCAGCAGTGAACCAGCGGGGGCTGGCGAGACCCAGTACTTC
CASSEPAGAGETQYF
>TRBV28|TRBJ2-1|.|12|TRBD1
TGTGCCAGCGGGGGACAGGGCGATGAGCAGTTCTTC
CASGGQGDEQFF
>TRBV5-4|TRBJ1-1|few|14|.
TGTGCCAGCACCCAGGACAGATCGAACACTGAAGCTTTCTTT
CASTQDRSNTEAFF
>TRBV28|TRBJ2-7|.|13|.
TGTGCCAGCATCGGGACACACTTATACGAGCAGTACTTC
CASIGTHLYEQYF
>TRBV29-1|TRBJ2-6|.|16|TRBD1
TGCAGCGTTGGAGGACAGGGAACCAGTGGGGCCAACGTCCTGACTTTC
CSVGGQGTSGANVLTF
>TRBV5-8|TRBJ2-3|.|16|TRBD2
TGTGCCAGCAGCTTGGCCGGGACTAGCGGAGGAGATACGCAGTATTTT
CASSLAGTSGGDTQYF
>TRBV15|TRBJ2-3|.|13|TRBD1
TGTGCCACCAGCGCTCGGGACAGACATACGCAGTATTTT
CATSARDRHTQYF
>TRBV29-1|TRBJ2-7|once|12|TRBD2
TGCAGCGTTGAGGGGACTAGCGGCGAGCAGTACTTC
CSVEGTSGEQYF
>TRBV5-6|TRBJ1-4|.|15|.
TGTGCCAGCTCGAGGGGTGGGGGGCGCGATGAAAAACTGTTTTTT
CASSRGGGRDEKLFF
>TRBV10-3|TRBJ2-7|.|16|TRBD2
TGTGCCATCAGTGAGCTAGCGGGGGGCCTTTCCTACGAGCAGTACTTC
CAISELAGGLSYEQYF
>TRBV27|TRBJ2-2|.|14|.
TGTGCCAGCAGTCCTTCGGATCGCACCGGGGAGCTGTTTTTT
CASSPSDRTGELFF
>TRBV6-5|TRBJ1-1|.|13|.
TGTGCCAGCAGTTACGCCGGGGGGTTCGAAGCTTTCTTT
CASSYAGGFEAFF
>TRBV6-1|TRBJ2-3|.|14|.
TGTGCCACGGGGGGGACAGGCAACACAGATACGCAGTATTTT
CATGGTGNTDTQYF
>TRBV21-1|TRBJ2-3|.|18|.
TGTGCCAGCAGCGCACGGACTAGCGGGAGGAATCACACAGATACGCAGTATTTT
CASSARTSGRNHTDTQYF
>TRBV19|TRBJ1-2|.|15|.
TGTGCCAGTAGTATAGGCAGGGCCTGGGGCTATGGCTACACCTTC
CASSIGRAWGYGYTF
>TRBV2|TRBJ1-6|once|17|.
TGTGCCAGCAGTGAGAGGGGCGGAGAGGGAGGGAATTCACCCCTCCACTTT
CASSERGGEGGNSPLHF